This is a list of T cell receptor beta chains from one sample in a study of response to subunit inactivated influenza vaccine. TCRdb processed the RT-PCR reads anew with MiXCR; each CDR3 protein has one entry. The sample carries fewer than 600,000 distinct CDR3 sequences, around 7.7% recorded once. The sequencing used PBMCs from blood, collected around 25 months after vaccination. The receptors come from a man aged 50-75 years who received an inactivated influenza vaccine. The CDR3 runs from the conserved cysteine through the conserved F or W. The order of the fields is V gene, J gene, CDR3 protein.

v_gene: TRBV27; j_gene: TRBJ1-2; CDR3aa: CASSLSGVGNYGYTF
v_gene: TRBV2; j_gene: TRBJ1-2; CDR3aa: CASSDSPGTDYGYTF
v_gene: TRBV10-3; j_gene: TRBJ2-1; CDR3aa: CAISQHPPGDHEQFF
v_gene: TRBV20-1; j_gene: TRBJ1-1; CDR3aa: CSARDVRNGDTEAFF
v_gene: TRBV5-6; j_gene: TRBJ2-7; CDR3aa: CASSQGLATYF
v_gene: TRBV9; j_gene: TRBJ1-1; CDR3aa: CASSGLGGPGPEAFF
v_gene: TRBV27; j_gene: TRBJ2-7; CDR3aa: CASWTRDTPYEQYF
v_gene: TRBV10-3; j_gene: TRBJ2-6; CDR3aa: CAISGGQGPSGANVLTF
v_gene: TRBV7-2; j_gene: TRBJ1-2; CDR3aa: CASRSGTAGGYTF
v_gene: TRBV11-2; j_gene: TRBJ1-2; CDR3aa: CASSLGTGDFYGYTF
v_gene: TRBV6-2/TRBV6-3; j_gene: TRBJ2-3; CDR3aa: CASSYLLASGESTDTQYF
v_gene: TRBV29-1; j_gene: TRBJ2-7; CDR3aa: CSVVFSGGYEQYF
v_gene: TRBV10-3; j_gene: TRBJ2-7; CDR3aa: CAISPQGAHEQYF
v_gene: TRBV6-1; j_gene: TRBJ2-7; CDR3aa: CASRTGGSIEQYF
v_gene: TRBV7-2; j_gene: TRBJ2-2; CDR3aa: CASSPSPTGELFF
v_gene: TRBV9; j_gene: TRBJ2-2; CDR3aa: CASSVGQFANTGELFF
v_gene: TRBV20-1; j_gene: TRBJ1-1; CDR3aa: CSARGRQKNTEAFF
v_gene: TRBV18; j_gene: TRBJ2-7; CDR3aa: CASSPGRGKYEQYF
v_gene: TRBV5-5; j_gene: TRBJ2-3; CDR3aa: CASSRQSPTQYF
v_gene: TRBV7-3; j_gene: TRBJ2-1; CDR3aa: CASSPSSGTYNEQFF
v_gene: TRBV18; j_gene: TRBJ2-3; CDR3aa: CASSPRSGEDTQYF
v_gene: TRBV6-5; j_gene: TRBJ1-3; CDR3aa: CASSSGLSSGNTIYF
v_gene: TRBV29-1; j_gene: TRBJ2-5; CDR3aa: CSVEKGEEPETQYF
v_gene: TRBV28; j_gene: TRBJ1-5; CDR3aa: CASSTNVGEPQHF
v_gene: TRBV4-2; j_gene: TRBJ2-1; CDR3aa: CASSQDHIGGIGLGEQFF
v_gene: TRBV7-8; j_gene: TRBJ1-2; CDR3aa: CASSTGTRDGYTF
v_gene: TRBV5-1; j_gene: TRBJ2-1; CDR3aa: CASSLAGQGSYNEQFF
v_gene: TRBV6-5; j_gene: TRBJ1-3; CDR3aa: CASSYRGQGSSPEKIYF
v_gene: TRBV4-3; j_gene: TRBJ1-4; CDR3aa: CASSHDADSWNEKLFF
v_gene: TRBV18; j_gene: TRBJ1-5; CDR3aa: CASSSQGTDQPQHF
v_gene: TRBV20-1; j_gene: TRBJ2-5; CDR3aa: CSARPWGGETQYF